The source of this T cell receptor (beta chain) is a study of CD8+CD57+ T cells in acquired aplastic anemia. Study details: When averaged, DNA from sorted CD4+ and CD8+ cells came to approximately 3 ug.

Genomic DNA was employed as the template in profiling TCR beta VDJ and CDR3. One entry per CDR3 protein results from TCRdb running MiXCR on the reads. There are 260,000 or so distinct CDR3 sequences in the sample; more than 40% occur only once, and under 9% lies in the top ten. V was clipped by 4 bases and J by 9 bases, with 12 bases between them. CDR1 is MNHEY, CDR2 SVGAGI, per germline. CDR3 length: 12 amino acids. All patients picked for sequencing had shown, by flow cytometry, an expansion of CD8+CD57+ cells. The sequencing sample was made of sorted CD4+, CD8+, or CD8+CD57+ T cells (not recorded which) from PBMCs. This TCR came from a human donor with aplastic anemia. V is TRBV6-5 and J is TRBJ2-5; D perhaps matches TRBD1 (6 bases). CDR3 region: CASSLGEGAQYF. CDR3 nucleotide sequence: TGTGCCAGCAGTTTGGGCGAGGGGGCCCAGTACTTC.